This T cell receptor beta chain was obtained from a study of early T cells in non-severe SARS-CoV-2 infection. Looking at the study overall: Bulk RNA isolated from unsorted whole blood underwent sequencing; chains were not paired. Study-level results: VDJdb matching, biased toward anti-spike CD8 responses, missed private and CD4 specificities.

Tagging with unique molecular identifiers was applied to individual cDNA molecules. Each CDR3 protein is one row after TCRdb ran MiXCR on the 5' RACE reads. Altogether 85,000 to 90,000 distinct CDR3 sequences are present, 13% to 15% being singletons, with the ten largest covering 6% to 7.5%. Worth noting for this clonotype: Its antigen is as yet unknown.

In germline, CDR1 is LNHNV, CDR2 YYDKDF (reference sequence). The CDR3 runs 17 residues. V lost 2 bases and J lost 2; bases outside the gene matches: 11. Specimen: whole blood. The chain has TRBV15 and TRBJ1-1; TRBD1 agrees at 7 bases. This clonotype originated in an adult who was a healthcare worker with PCR-confirmed SARS-CoV-2 infection or an uninfected control (not recorded which). As DNA, the CDR3 is TGTGCCACCAGCAGACCTGACAGGGTTTATACCAACACTGAAGCTTTCTTT. Amino acid sequence: CATSRPDRVYTNTEAFF. The full variable domain, in which reference TRBV15 and TRBJ1-1 provide the parts outside the CDR3, is DAMVIQNPRYQVTQFGKPVTLSCSQTLNHNVMYWYQQKSSQAPKLLFHYYDKDFNNEADTPDNFQSRRPNTSFCFLDIRSPGLGDTAMYLCATSRPDRVYTNTEAFFGQGTRLTVV.